This passage covers 18 T cell receptor beta chains from one sample sequenced in a study of beta chain features in type 1 diabetes. As every portion of the isolated RNA was reverse transcribed, the sequencing read expressed TCRB transcripts. Method: immunoSEQ multiplex PCR; TCRdb's copy keeps in-frame clones and lacks some. The sample lists 810,000 or so clones; about a sixth were seen once. The sample comprised naive CD4+ T cells from blood. The source of these receptors is a young woman in good health.

V is TRBV18 and J is TRBJ2-1, with D unclear. The CDR3 sequence is 15 residues long. Germline V gene data show CDR1 as KGHSH and CDR2 as LQKENI. Trimming took 3 bases from V and 6 from J, leaving 15 bases between them. The chain's CDR3 is CASSPLSEIRNEQFF. CDR3 nucleotide sequence: TGTGCCAGCTCACCTTTATCGGAAATTCGCAATGAGCAGTTCTTC.

The chain recombines TRBV4-2 with TRBJ2-2, with 12 nucleotides matching TRBD2. The V gene end was trimmed by 2 bases and the J gene end by 4 bases; junction bases not matched to a gene: 8. Germline CDR1 and CDR2: LGHNA and YNFKEQ. This CDR3 region has 18 residues. The CDR3 DNA follows: TGTGCCAGCAGCCAACGCTCCCTGGGACTAGCGGGCACCGGGGAGCTGTTTTTT. Residues: CASSQRSLGLAGTGELFF.

The CDR3 sequence is CASSLASGAGSYEQYF. The CDR3, as DNA: TGTGCCAGCAGTTTGGCTAGCGGTGCCGGGTCCTACGAGCAGTACTTC. V gene TRBV28 combines with J gene TRBJ2-7; 7 bases line up with TRBD2. The germline V gene has CDR1 MDHEN and CDR2 SYDVKM. The length of the CDR3 is 16 residues. The V gene end was trimmed by 3 bases and the J gene end by 1 base; junction bases not matched to a gene: 9.

This clone turned up a few times. The gene calls are TRBV7-8 and TRBJ2-3; D not resolved. Germline-derived CDR1 and CDR2 are SGHVS and FQNEAQ. The length of the CDR3 is 14 residues. V was cut by 5 bases and J by 6 bases, with 15 bases left in between. The CDR3 nucleotides read TGTGCCAGCAGCCTAAGACGAATGGGGGATACGCAGTATTTT. Amino acid sequence: CASSLRRMGDTQYF.

The genes are TRBV6-6 and TRBJ2-7; 7 bases align to TRBD1. The CDR3 loop spans 14 amino acids. Germline V gene sequence: CDR1 MNHNY, CDR2 SVGAGI (reference sequence). V dropped 5 bases and J dropped 3; count of bases not matched to a gene: 7. The CDR3 is CASSGATGSYEQYF. The CDR3 region has the DNA TGTGCCAGCAGTGGGGCGACAGGGAGCTACGAGCAGTACTTC.

The chain employs TRBV7-9 and TRBJ2-5, with 7 bases that match TRBD1. This CDR3 comprises 15 residues. Germline loops: CDR1 SEHNR, CDR2 FQNEAQ (reference sequence). V lost 5 bases, J lost 4 bases, and 10 bases stayed unmatched. CDR3 nucleotides: TGTGCCAGCAGCGGCACGACAGGGTCGGGAGAGACCCAGTACTTC. Translated, it gives CASSGTTGSGETQYF.

This clone was counted a few times. CDR3 loop: CASSSASQGAQGYTF. The CDR3 DNA sequence: TGTGCCAGCAGCTCAGCTTCACAGGGGGCGCAAGGCTACACCTTC. V is TRBV13 and J is TRBJ1-2; 9 nucleotides agree with TRBD1. The CDR3 runs 15 residues. Germline V CDR1 and CDR2: PRHDT, FYEKMQ (reference sequence). J was trimmed by 8 bases and V by 4 bases; bases with no gene match: 11.

This clone was seen ten or more times. The rearrangement uses TRBV10-3 and TRBJ2-6; D remains ambiguous. CDR1 and CDR2 (germline): ENHRY, SYGVKD. The CDR3 spans 14 residues. V lost 3 bases, J lost 0 bases, and 3 bases lay in between. CDR3: CAISDSSGANVLTF. In DNA form, the CDR3 reads TGTGCCATCAGTGACAGCTCTGGGGCCAACGTCCTGACTTTC.

This clone was seen only a few times. The CDR3 region has the DNA TGCGCCAGCAGTAATAGGAACAGGGACTATGGCTACACCTTC. This encodes CASSNRNRDYGYTF. The V call is TRBV5-1, the J call TRBJ1-2, with D tentatively TRBD1 (6 bases). This CDR3 is built from 14 residues. Trimming left V 5 bases short and J 3 bases short, with 14 bases between. Germline CDR1 SGHRS, CDR2 YFSETQ.

This clone came up a few times. The chain links TRBV10-2 to TRBJ1-2, with 8 bases identical to TRBD1. V trimming: 4 bases; J trimming: 6 bases; junction bases outside the gene matches: 7. CDR3 size: 14 residues. CDR1 and CDR2 from the germline V gene are WSHSY and SAAADI. DNA of the CDR3: TGCGCCAGCAGTGTAAGACAGGGGTGGAATGGCTACACCTTC. Its translation is CASSVRQGWNGYTF.

The rearrangement joins TRBV7-2 to TRBJ2-3, with D perhaps TRBD1 or TRBD2 (5 bases each). Germline V gene lookup returns CDR1 SGHTA and CDR2 FQGNSA. V lost 1 base and J 1 base, leaving 9 bases between the germline ends. The CDR3 spans 15 residues. CDR3 region: CASSLDRRGTDTQYF. CDR3 in DNA: TGTGCCAGCAGCTTAGACAGGCGGGGCACAGATACGCAGTATTTT. The whole variable domain, filled in from reference TRBV7-2 and TRBJ2-3, reads GAGVSQSPSNKVTEKGKDVELRCDPISGHTALYWYRQSLGQGLEFLIYFQGNSAPDKSGLPSDRFSAERTGGSVSTLTIQRTQQEDSAVYLCASSLDRRGTDTQYFGPGTRLTVL.

V gene TRBV4-1 combines with J gene TRBJ1-5, with a weak D call TRBD1 (5 bases). The CDR3 runs 15 residues. Germline V lookup: CDR1 MGHRA, CDR2 YSYEKL. Between the trimmed V and J ends, which lost 2 bases and 4 bases, there was a span of 12 bases. The CDR3 protein is CASSQLGLHNQPQHF. DNA of the CDR3: TGCGCCAGCAGCCAACTGGGACTCCATAATCAGCCCCAGCATTTT.

This clone was counted between two and nine times. The chain carries TRBV6-6 and TRBJ2-1, with unresolved D. The germline V gene has CDR1 MNHNY and CDR2 SVGAGI (reference sequence). The CDR3 sequence is 13 residues long. V lost 7 bases and J 0 bases, leaving 7 bases between the germline ends. The chain's CDR3 is CASTVSSYNEQFF. As DNA, the CDR3 is TGTGCCAGCACAGTGAGCTCCTACAATGAGCAGTTCTTC.

This clone was found a few times. This rearrangement joins TRBV11-2 to TRBJ2-7; D is uncertain. This CDR3 region has 12 residues. CDR1 is SGHAT, CDR2 FQNNGV, per germline. V gave up 5 bases and J gave up 4 bases, with 9 bases separating them. The DNA of the CDR3 is TGTGCCAGCAGCACCGGAGTTTACGAGCAGTACTTC. It yields the protein CASSTGVYEQYF.

This clone was picked up a small number of times. The rearrangement links TRBV10-3 to TRBJ2-5, with 7 bases fitting TRBD2. Germline CDR1 and CDR2: ENHRY and SYGVKD. The CDR3 runs to 14 residues. Unmatched junction bases numbered 13, after V lost 11 bases and J lost 4 bases. CDR3 DNA sequence: TGTGCCCACTCTCCGGGACCGGGAGGAGAGACCCAGTACTTC. This translates into CAHSPGPGGETQYF.

Only a few counts were recorded for this clone. The rearrangement links TRBV5-1 to TRBJ2-7; 7 nucleotides line up with TRBD1. Germline CDR1 SGHRS, CDR2 YFSETQ. This CDR3 region has 18 residues. The junction had 18 bases not matched to a gene; V was cut back by 4 bases and J by 2 bases. In nucleotides, the CDR3 is TGCGCCAGCAGCACGGGACAGAGTACCCAAAGCTCAACCTACGAGCAGTACTTC. Protein sequence: CASSTGQSTQSSTYEQYF.

CDR3 bases: TGTGCCAGCTCACCAGGGCGCGACCAGGAGCTGTTTTTT. It codes for CASSPGRDQELFF. V is TRBV18 and J is TRBJ2-2; D not resolved. This CDR3 has 13 amino acids. Trimming stripped 2 bases from V and 10 bases from J, with 11 bases between. CDR1 KGHSH and CDR2 LQKENI come from the germline V gene.

This clone has more than one count but fewer than ten. V and J are TRBV2 and TRBJ2-5; D unresolved. The germline V and J ends were trimmed by 8 bases and 4 bases, with 8 bases remaining between them. The CDR3 is 11 residues long. The germline V gene encodes CDR1 SNHLY and CDR2 FYNNEI. This chain's CDR3 is CASRPGETQYF. The CDR3 bases are TGTGCCAGCCGGCCGGGAGAGACCCAGTACTTC.